The entry that follows covers one T cell receptor (beta chain) sequence. The data derive from a study of T cell changes during pregnancy in multiple sclerosis. Data came from immunoSEQ multiplex PCR; TCRdb stores just in-frame clones and leaves some out. The sample has more than 35,000 clones; about 91% are singletons. From germline, CDR1 is SGHNT and CDR2 YYREEE (reference sequence). V lost 2 bases to trimming and J lost 0 bases; unmatched junction nucleotides: 1. The CDR3 consists of 15 residues. This sample comprised CD8+ T cells from peripheral blood mononuclear cells, obtained in the third trimester of pregnancy. The source is a female donor with multiple sclerosis, enrolled in a pregnancy study. The genes are TRBV5-4 and TRBJ2-7; 11 nucleotides match TRBD1. CDR3 DNA sequence: TGTGCCAGCAGCTTCGGACAGGGGGCCTCCTACGAGCAGTACTTC. It yields the protein CASSFGQGASYEQYF.